Following are 8 T cell receptor beta chains from one sample sequenced in a study of T-cell reconstitution after alpha-beta-depleted transplantation in children. The TCRbeta library incorporated unique molecular identifiers. TCRdb ran MiXCR on the PCR reads and lists one entry per CDR3 protein. The table shows about 600,000 distinct CDR3 sequences, with roughly a tenth occurring only once. The source was PBMCs from the stem cell graft donor, collected from the stem cell graft. The receptors here all came from a human donor who donated a stem cell graft to a child with acute myeloid leukemia.

This clonotype was seen a few times. The J gene is TRBJ2-4, the V gene TRBV30; tentative D call: TRBD1 (5 bases). CDR1 and CDR2 (germline): GTSNPN, SVGIG (reference sequence). V gave up 4 bases and J gave up 3 bases, with 10 bases separating them. The CDR3 totals 13 residues. The CDR3 nucleotides are TGTGCCTGGATTGGGGCTGGCAAAAACATTCAGTACTTC. Residues: CAWIGAGKNIQYF.

This rearrangement joins TRBV5-1 to TRBJ1-4, with D unresolved. Germline-derived CDR1 and CDR2 are SGHRS and YFSETQ. This CDR3 is 14 amino acids long. Trimming pared 0 bases from V and 4 bases from J, leaving 7 bases between. CDR3 amino acids: CASSLAADNEKLFF. The CDR3 region has the DNA TGCGCCAGCAGCTTGGCGGCTGATAATGAAAAACTGTTTTTT.

The gene calls are TRBV5-1 and TRBJ1-3, with D tentatively TRBD1 (5 bases). Trimming stripped 1 base from V and 4 bases from J, with 15 bases between. Germline V gene lookup returns CDR1 SGHRS and CDR2 YFSETQ. This CDR3 is built from 16 residues. The CDR3: CASSLKWGAEGNTIYF. As DNA, the CDR3 is TGCGCCAGCAGCTTGAAGTGGGGCGCGGAAGGAAACACCATATATTTT.

This clonotype was picked up a small number of times. The chain couples TRBV12-3 or TRBV12-4 to TRBJ2-1, with TRBD1 matching over 7 bases. CDR3 size: 15 residues. V dropped 4 bases and J dropped 0; count of bases not matched to a gene: 3. The CDR3: CASSSDRASYNEQFF. CDR3 coding DNA: TGTGCCAGCAGTTCAGACAGGGCCTCCTACAATGAGCAGTTCTTC.

The V and J genes are TRBV4-2 and TRBJ2-5; 10 bases align to TRBD2. V lost 1 base, J lost 4 bases, and 9 bases stayed unmatched. Per the germline V gene, CDR1 is LGHNA and CDR2 is YNFKEQ. The CDR3 is 17 amino acids. CDR3 nucleotide sequence: TGTGCCAGCAGCCAAGGCCCAGGAGGGACTAGCGTAGAGACCCAGTACTTC. This sequence encodes CASSQGPGGTSVETQYF.

This clonotype was found a few times. The CDR3: CSVEGKGAYNEQFF. In nucleotides, the CDR3 is TGCAGCGTTGAGGGGAAGGGGGCCTACAATGAGCAGTTCTTC. The V and J genes are TRBV29-1 and TRBJ2-1, with D tentatively TRBD1 (6 bases). This CDR3 spans 14 amino acids. The germline V gene encodes CDR1 SQVTM and CDR2 ANQGSEA. Trimming removed 3 bases at V and 2 bases at J, with 11 bases between.

This clonotype was observed at least ten times. The rearrangement links TRBV7-2 to TRBJ2-3; the match to TRBD2 covers 7 bases. The ends lost 9 bases at V and 0 bases at J; junction bases unmatched: 9. The CDR3 runs 15 residues. The germline V gene encodes CDR1 SGHTA and CDR2 FQGNSA. The CDR3 is CASLRIGGSTDTQYF. DNA for the CDR3: TGTGCCAGTCTCCGGATCGGGGGGAGCACAGATACGCAGTATTTT.

This clonotype occurred many times. The chain recombines TRBV14 with TRBJ1-1; 9 nucleotides agree with TRBD1. CDR1 is SGHDN and CDR2 is FVKESK in the germline V gene. The CDR3 sequence is 15 residues long. Losses at the gene ends were 1 base for V and 5 bases for J; bases not matched to a gene: 5. The CDR3 here is CASSQVQGARTEAFF. The CDR3 DNA reads TGTGCCAGCAGCCAAGTACAGGGGGCGCGAACTGAAGCTTTCTTT.